The clone carrying this T cell receptor (beta chain) occurred a few times. Its antigen remains unidentified. CDR3 length: 17 residues. CDR1 is MNHEY, CDR2 SMNVEV, per germline (reference sequence). Trimming stripped 0 bases from V and 5 bases from J, with 17 bases between. Primers used in a second PCR of about 6 to 12 cycles were a sample-barcoded 5' primer and a J-beta primer mix. The authors tagged each cDNA molecule using a template-switch adaptor with 12 random nucleotides. TCRdb re-called the 5' RACE reads through MiXCR, storing one row per CDR3 protein. The sample holds approximately 810,000 distinct CDR3 sequences, 25% to 30% seen once. This sample is part of a study of blood T cells in healthy people across ages. Whole-study findings and limits: Diversity of TCR beta per million T cells declined in a roughly linear way with age. Reliance upon unsorted PBMCs precluded definitive naive versus antigen-experienced comparison. Strong correlation was found linking TCR beta diversity to naive T cell percentage.

The sequenced sample was blood. This receptor was taken from a woman older than 75 in good health. The V and J genes are TRBV27 and TRBJ2-1; D not certain. The chain's CDR3 is CASSLSKRIPDHNEQFF. The DNA of the CDR3 is TGTGCCAGCAGTTTATCGAAGAGGATCCCTGACCACAATGAGCAGTTCTTC.